The entry below gives a single T cell receptor beta chain sequence along with its context. Its antigen remains undetermined. No base-level quality is on record; no much larger clone is a single base apart. The source of the sample is a study of shared clonotypes between healthy human individuals (dated by TCRdb to 2020 to 2022). About the study as a whole: The cohort comprised a couple of women and a few men aged 18 to 49 years. To estimate repertoire size and how much clonotype sharing occurs between individuals, the study deeply sequenced the blood TCR repertoires of five healthy adults. Per donor, leukapheresis produced somewhere between about 0.9 and 10 billion PBMCs. Different laboratories and diverse techniques were used to prepare libraries and sequence TCR repertoires, to increase sequencing depth and limit assay-specific biases. On the study overall, not on this receptor specifically: Sampling was restricted to blood, and TCR repertoires in tissues likely differ from the TCR repertoires found in blood. Pairwise subsampling indicated that sequencing depth was expected to affect the degree of clonotype sharing among donors. The genetic and exposure-history diversity represented was limited by the small number of donors.

Ends trimmed: V by 4 bases, J by 4 bases; bases unmatched to a gene: 10. CDR1 MDHEN and CDR2 SYDVKM were looked up in the germline V gene. Counted from cysteine to phenylalanine, this CDR3 has 17 amino acids. Of all the DNA, just the CDR3 is kept, 51 bases in frame from base 1. Using the deep immunoSEQ assay, multiplex PCR amplified TCR CDR3 regions from genomic DNA. Extracted genomic DNA from each cell subset was spread evenly across all wells of several immunoSEQ 96-well plates, with each plate serving as a replicate. Each replicate PCR for unsorted PBMC received 250 to 300 ng genomic DNA, equal to about 30,000 T cell genomes. Ten immunoSEQ deep assay plates were used to sequence the unsorted PBMC genomic DNA. Purified libraries were quantified with a Qubit 3.0 fluorometer, sized on a Bioanalyzer 2100, and re-quantified with the KAPA Library Quantification kit. Each immunoSEQ 96-well plate was sequenced on its own single-read 150-cycle Illumina NextSeq 550 flow cell. On the authors' methods: Because the immunoSEQ output held only junctional sequences and lacked quality scores, the filtering could not match the filtering applied to full-length reads. To assign V/J genes and CDR3, sequences were annotated against IMGT germline references using PyIR, a Python wrapper for IgBLAST v1.9. Reads with weak V/J assignments (E-value above 1e-6), missing CDR3, stop codons, out-of-frame junctions, or ambiguous translated residues were removed. V3J clonotypes were defined as sequences sharing the same inferred V gene, J gene, and CDR3 amino acid sequence. To compute the percentage overlap between repertoires, the number of shared unique clonotypes was divided by the size of the smaller repertoire. Three approaches were used to assess repertoire richness: RTK rarefaction, the Chao1 estimator, and Recon v2.1 estimates of unobserved clonotypes. TCRdb carries this immuneACCESS record with in-frame sequences only. Its versions omit some clonotypes, under half of them owing to an unresolved V gene in the studies checked, with the rest unexplained. The DNA was the basis for D and trimming; V, J and clone size are from that table. Across this sample there are more than 400,000 clones, with around 80% seen only once. Around 12% of the sample rests with the top ten.

Donors were healthy HIV-negative adults with no recently reported acute infections or vaccinations. All donors were Caucasian adults living in Nashville, Tennessee, USA. For unsorted samples, 90 million or so PBMCs were counted, and genomic DNA was extracted using the QIAamp DNA Blood Mini kit. After blood collection by leukapheresis, PBMCs were isolated using Ficoll-Histopaque density gradient centrifugation and then cryopreserved in the vapor phase of liquid nitrogen. The rearrangement joined TRBV28 to TRBJ2-5; 12 bases in the middle match TRBD2. Sequences were obtained from PBMCs. This receptor was identified in a woman in her 40s in good health. Some clones in this sample may be carry-over from other donors' samples. The CDR3 protein sequence reads: CASSSSRLAGEVETQYF. The DNA reads TGTGCCAGCAGTTCCTCTCGACTAGCGGGAGAGGTAGAGACCCAGTACTTC.